This TCR beta chain stems from a study of tumor-infiltrating lymphocytes in primary liver carcinoma. Overall study results and limits: Blood trailed tumors significantly in top-250-clone fraction (p = 0.039).

Extraction also yielded germline DNA, while blood RNA was obtained from unsorted whole blood. Regarding this clonotype: Its target is not known. A much larger clone lies a single base off, so this may be a read error.

The CDR3 contains 15 residues. V lost 1 base and J 4 bases, leaving 13 bases between the germline ends. Constant-region priming of about 520 ng total RNA yielded TCR beta cDNA. Sequencing libraries for TCR beta derived from three nested multiplex PCR rounds that used slightly modified ARM-PCR. Primers for the first two PCR rounds were TRBV1-TRBV30 forward primers and a C-beta reverse primer (roughly 10 cycles per round). Each CDR3 protein gets one entry after TCRdb re-called the multiplex PCR reads with MiXCR. The sample has 330,000 or so distinct CDR3 sequences, around three fifths seen once. The clonotype originates from a middle-aged man with primary liver carcinoma and hepatitis B virus infection. This chain uses TRBV12-3 or TRBV12-4 with TRBJ1-2; D is undetermined. Sequencing was done on a sample of peripheral blood. DNA for the CDR3: TGTGCCAGCAGTTTAGAGGTCAGGAGGACCTATGGCTACACCTTC. Amino acid sequence: CASSLEVRRTYGYTF.